The present entry profiles one T cell receptor beta chain with its context. What it recognizes is unknown. The data derive from a study of T cell responses to AZD1222 COVID-19 vaccine. General study results and limits: Per reports, nearly half of all spike-specific TCRs target regions that are unmutated in variants.

The V and J ends lost 0 bases and 12 bases respectively, with 14 bases between them. From germline, CDR1 is LNHNV and CDR2 YYDKDF (reference sequence). The CDR3 covers 13 residues. Produced via immunoSEQ multiplex PCR; TCRdb's table is partial and in-frame only. This table has 100,000 to 150,000 clones, approximately 91% appearing once. The sequence was collected from an adult in good health. The gene calls are TRBV15 and TRBJ1-1; unclear D gene. The sample consisted of peripheral blood, taken on day 0 of AZD1222 vaccination. The CDR3 region is CATSREGGDMTFF. The CDR3 DNA follows: TGTGCCACCAGCAGAGAGGGCGGTGATATGACTTTCTTT.